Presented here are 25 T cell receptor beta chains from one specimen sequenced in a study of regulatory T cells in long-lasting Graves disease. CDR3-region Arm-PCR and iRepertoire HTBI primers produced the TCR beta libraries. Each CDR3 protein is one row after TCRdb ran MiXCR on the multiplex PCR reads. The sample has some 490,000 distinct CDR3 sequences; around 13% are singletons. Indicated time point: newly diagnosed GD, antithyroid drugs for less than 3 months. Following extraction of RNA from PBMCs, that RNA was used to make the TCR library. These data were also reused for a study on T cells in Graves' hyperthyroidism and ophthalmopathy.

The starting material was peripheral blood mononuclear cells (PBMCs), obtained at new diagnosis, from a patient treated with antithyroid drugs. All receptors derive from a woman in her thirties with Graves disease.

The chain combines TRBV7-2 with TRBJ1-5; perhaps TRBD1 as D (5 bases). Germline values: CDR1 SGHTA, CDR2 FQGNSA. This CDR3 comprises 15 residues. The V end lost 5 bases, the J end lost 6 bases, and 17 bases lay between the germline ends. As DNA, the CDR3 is TGTGCCAGCAGCCTAGGGGCGTCTGGGGCTCAGCCCCAGCATTTT. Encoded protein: CASSLGASGAQPQHF. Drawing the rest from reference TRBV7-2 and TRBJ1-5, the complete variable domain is GAGVSQSPSNKVTEKGKDVELRCDPISGHTALYWYRQSLGQGLEFLIYFQGNSAPDKSGLPSDRFSAERTGGSVSTLTIQRTQQEDSAVYLCASSLGASGAQPQHFGDGTRLSIL.

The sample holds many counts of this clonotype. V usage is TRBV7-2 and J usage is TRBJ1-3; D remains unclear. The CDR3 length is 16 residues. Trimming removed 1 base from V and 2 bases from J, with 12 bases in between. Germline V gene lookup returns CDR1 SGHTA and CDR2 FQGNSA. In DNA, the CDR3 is TGTGCCAGCAGCTTAGGCGGAGGGATCACTGGAAACACCATATATTTT. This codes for CASSLGGGITGNTIYF. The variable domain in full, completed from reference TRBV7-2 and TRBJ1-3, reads GAGVSQSPSNKVTEKGKDVELRCDPISGHTALYWYRQSLGQGLEFLIYFQGNSAPDKSGLPSDRFSAERTGGSVSTLTIQRTQQEDSAVYLCASSLGGGITGNTIYFGEGSWLTVV.

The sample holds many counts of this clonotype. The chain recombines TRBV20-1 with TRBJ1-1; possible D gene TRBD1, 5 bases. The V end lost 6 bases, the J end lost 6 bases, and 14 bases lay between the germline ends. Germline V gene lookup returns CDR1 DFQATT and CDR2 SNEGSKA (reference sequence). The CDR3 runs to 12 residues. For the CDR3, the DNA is TGCAGTGCCCCGGGGGTCGGGTCTGAAGCTTTCTTT. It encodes CSAPGVGSEAFF.

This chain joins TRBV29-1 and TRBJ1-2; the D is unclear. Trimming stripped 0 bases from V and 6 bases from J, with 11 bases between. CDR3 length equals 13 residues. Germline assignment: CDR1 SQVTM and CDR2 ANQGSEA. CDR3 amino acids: CSVEDAKTDGYTF. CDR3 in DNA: TGCAGCGTTGAAGATGCCAAAACGGATGGCTACACCTTC.

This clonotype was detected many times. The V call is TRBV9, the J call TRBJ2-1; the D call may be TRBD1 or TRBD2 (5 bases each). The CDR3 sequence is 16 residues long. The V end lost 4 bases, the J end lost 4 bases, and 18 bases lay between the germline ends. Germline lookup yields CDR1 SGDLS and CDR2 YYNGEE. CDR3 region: CASSSSGTEIYNEQFF. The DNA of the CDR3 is TGTGCCAGCAGCTCCTCCGGGACGGAGATTTACAATGAGCAGTTCTTC.

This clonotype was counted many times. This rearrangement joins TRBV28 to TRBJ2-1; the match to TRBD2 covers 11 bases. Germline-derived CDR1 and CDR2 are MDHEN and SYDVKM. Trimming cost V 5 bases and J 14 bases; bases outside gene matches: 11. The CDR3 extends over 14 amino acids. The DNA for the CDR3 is TGTGCCAGCAGTCTCTTACTAGCGGGAGTCATAAAGTTCTTC. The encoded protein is CASSLLLAGVIKFF.

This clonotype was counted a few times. The CDR3 DNA is TGCGCCAGCAGCTTGTCCAGCGGGAGGGCCCACTACGAGCAGTACTTC. Translated, it gives CASSLSSGRAHYEQYF. The chain links TRBV5-1 to TRBJ2-7, with 10 positions matching TRBD2. Germline V gene sequence: CDR1 SGHRS, CDR2 YFSETQ. V dropped 1 base and J dropped 3; count of bases not matched to a gene: 7. The CDR3 length is 16 residues.

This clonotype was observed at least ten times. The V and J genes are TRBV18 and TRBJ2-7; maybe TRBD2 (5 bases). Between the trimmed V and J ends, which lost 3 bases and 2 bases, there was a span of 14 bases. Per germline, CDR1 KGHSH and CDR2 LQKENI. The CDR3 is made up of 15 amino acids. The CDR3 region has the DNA TGTGCCAGCTCACCTGAACCTACGGGGACCTACGAGCAGTACTTC. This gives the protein CASSPEPTGTYEQYF.

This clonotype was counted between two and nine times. CDR3 in amino acids: CASSQRTALSGNTIYF. DNA of the CDR3: TGCGCCAGCAGCCAGAGGACAGCTCTCTCTGGAAACACCATATATTTT. The chain has TRBV4-1 and TRBJ1-3; tentative D call: TRBD1 (6 bases). Germline CDR1 is MGHRA and CDR2 is YSYEKL. Trimming stripped 3 bases from V and 0 bases from J, with 12 bases between. The CDR3 totals 16 residues.

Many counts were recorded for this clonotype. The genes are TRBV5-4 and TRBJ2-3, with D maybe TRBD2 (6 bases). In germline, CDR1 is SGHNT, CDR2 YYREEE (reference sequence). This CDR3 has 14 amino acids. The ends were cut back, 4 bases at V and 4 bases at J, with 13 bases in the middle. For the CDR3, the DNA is TGTGCCAGCAGCAACCGACTAGTCGCAGATACGCAGTATTTT. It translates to CASSNRLVADTQYF.

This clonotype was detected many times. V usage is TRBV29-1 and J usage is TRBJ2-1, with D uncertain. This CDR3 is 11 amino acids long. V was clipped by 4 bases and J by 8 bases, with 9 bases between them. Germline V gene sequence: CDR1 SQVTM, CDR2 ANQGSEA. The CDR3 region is CSVASVDEQFF. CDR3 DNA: TGCAGCGTTGCGAGTGTCGATGAGCAGTTCTTC.

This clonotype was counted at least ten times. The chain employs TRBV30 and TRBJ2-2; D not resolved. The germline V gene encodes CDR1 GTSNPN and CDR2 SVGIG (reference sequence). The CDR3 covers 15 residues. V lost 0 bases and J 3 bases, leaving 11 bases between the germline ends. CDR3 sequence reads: CAWSVRQRYTGELFF. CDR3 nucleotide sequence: TGTGCCTGGAGTGTACGGCAGAGATACACCGGGGAGCTGTTTTTT. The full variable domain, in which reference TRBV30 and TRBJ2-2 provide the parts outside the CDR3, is SQTIHQWPATLVQPVGSPLSLECTVEGTSNPNLYWYRQAAGRGLQLLFYSVGIGQISSEVPQNLSASRPQDRQFILSSKKLLLSDSGFYLCAWSVRQRYTGELFFGEGSRLTVL.

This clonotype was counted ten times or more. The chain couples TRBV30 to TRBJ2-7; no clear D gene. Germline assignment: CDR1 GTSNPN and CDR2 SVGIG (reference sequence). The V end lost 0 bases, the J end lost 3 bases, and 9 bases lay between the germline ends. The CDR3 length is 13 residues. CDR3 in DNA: TGTGCCTGGAGTGTAGGAAGCAACTACGAGCAGTACTTC. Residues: CAWSVGSNYEQYF.

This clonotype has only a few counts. This CDR3 is CASSQGGVRGQPQHF. In DNA form, the CDR3 reads TGTGCCAGCAGCCAAGGGGGAGTTCGGGGTCAGCCCCAGCATTTT. The rearrangement joins TRBV7-2 to TRBJ1-5; D possibly corresponds to TRBD1 (6 bases). The V and J ends lost 5 bases and 6 bases respectively, with 17 bases between them. CDR1 and CDR2 from the germline V gene are SGHTA and FQGNSA. CDR3 length: 15 amino acids.

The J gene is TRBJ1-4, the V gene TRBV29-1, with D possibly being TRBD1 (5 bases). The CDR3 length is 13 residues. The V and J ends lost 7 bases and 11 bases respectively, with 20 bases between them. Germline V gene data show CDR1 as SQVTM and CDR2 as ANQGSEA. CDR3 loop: CSAGLSGSGKLFF. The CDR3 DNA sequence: TGCAGCGCAGGACTTTCAGGGAGTGGGAAACTGTTTTTT.

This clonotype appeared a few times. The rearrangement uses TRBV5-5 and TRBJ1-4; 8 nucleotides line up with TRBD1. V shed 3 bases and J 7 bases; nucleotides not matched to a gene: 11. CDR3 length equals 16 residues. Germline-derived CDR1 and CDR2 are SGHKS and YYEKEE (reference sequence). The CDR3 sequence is CASSSQSTGGGEKLFF. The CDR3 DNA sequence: TGTGCCAGCAGCTCCCAATCTACAGGGGGAGGTGAAAAACTGTTTTTT.

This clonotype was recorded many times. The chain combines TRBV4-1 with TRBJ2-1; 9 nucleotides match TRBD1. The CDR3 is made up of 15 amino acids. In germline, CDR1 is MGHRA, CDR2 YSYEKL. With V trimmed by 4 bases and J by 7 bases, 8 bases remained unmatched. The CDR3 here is CASSPGQGPSNEQFF. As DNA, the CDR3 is TGCGCCAGCAGCCCCGGACAGGGGCCTTCAAATGAGCAGTTCTTC.

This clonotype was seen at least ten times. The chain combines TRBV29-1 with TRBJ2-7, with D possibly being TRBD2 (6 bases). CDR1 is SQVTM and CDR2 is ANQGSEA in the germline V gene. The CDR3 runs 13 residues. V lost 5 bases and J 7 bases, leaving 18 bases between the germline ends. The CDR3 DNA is TGCAGCGTTAGAAGCGGCGGCGCGGGGGAGCAGTACTTC. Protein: CSVRSGGAGEQYF.

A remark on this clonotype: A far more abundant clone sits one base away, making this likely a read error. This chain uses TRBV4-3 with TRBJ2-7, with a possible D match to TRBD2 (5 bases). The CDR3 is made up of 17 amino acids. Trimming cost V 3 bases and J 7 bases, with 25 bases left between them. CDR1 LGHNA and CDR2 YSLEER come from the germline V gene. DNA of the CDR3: TGCGCCAGCAGCCACGTTGTCACCGGGATTTCAGTGGTTGAGCAGTACTTC. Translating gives CASSHVVTGISVVEQYF.

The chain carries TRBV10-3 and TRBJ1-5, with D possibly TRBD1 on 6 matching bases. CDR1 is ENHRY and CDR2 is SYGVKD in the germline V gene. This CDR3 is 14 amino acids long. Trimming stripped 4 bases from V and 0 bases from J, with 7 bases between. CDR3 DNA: TGTGCCATCAGTGCGACAGGTAGCAATCAGCCCCAGCATTTT. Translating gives CAISATGSNQPQHF.

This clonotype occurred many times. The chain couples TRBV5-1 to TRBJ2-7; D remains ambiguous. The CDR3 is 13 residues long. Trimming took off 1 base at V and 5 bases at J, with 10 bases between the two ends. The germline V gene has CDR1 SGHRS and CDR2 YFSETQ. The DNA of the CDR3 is TGCGCCAGCAGCTTGCCGGAGATAGACGAGCAGTACTTC. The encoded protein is CASSLPEIDEQYF.

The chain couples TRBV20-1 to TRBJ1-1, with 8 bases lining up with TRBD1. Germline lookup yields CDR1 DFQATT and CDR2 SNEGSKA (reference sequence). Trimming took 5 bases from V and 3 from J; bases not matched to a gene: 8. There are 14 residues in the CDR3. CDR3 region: CSAGRGRIHTEAFF. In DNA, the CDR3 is TGCAGTGCTGGCAGGGGGCGCATTCACACTGAAGCTTTCTTT.

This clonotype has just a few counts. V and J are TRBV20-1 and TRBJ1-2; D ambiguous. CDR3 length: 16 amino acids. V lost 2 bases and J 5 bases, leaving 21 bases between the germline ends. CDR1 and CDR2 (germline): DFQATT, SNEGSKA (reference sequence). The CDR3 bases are TGCAGTGCTAGAATCCGGAGCAGAGTGGTGGTATATGGCTACACCTTC. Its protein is CSARIRSRVVVYGYTF.

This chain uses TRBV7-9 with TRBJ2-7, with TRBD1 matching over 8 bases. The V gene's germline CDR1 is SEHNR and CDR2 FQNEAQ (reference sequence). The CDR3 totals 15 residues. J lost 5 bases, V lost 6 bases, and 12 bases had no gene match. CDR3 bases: TGTGCCAGCAGTCGCGGACAGGGTCGAAAGGACGAGCAGTACTTC. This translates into CASSRGQGRKDEQYF.

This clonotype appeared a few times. CDR3 nucleotides: TGTGCCAGCAGTTCCCCGGGACGATGGGCGCAGTATTTT. Amino acid sequence: CASSSPGRWAQYF. The J gene is TRBJ2-3, the V gene TRBV28; D might be TRBD1 or TRBD2, each matching 5 bases. Trimming removed 4 bases from V and 10 bases from J, with 15 bases in between. Germline V gene lookup returns CDR1 MDHEN and CDR2 SYDVKM. The CDR3 loop spans 13 amino acids.